Listed below are T cell receptor beta chains from one sample, sequenced in a study of OX40 agonist ivuxolimab in advanced cancers. Profiled with immunoSEQ multiplex PCR; TCRdb holds only in-frame clones, not every one. The sample consists of about 90,000 clones, less than 95% of them appearing once. The source was CD4+ or CD8+ T cells sorted from blood, collected in a trial of the OX40 agonist ivuxolimab. The receptors stem from an adult with an advanced solid tumor such as melanoma, head and neck, liver or kidney cancer. CDR3s include the opening cysteine and the closing phenylalanine or tryptophan. A D gene is named only where the DNA matches it firmly. Size values are once, few and many counts, or a class for expanded clones, and some rows have none.

size,D,J,V,DNA,CDR3
-,-,TRBJ2-5,TRBV23-1,TGCGCCAGCAGTCAAGCGGGACGAGAGACCCAGTACTTC,CASSQAGRETQYF
-,-,TRBJ1-2,TRBV19,TGTGCCAGTACCTCCCTTGGAGGGTATGGCTACACCTTC,CASTSLGGYGYTF
-,-,TRBJ2-2,TRBV19,TGTGCCAGTAGTCCTAAAGCGTTCACCGGGGAGCTGTTTTTT,CASSPKAFTGELFF
-,TRBD1,TRBJ2-7,TRBV6-5,TGTGCCAGCAGACCAGGACAGGGGTTCTCCTACGAGCAGTACTTC,CASRPGQGFSYEQYF
-,-,TRBJ2-4,TRBV6-5,TGTGCCAGCAGTTACTCGAGGAGGCCGGGAAACATTCAGTACTTC,CASSYSRRPGNIQYF
-,TRBD1,TRBJ2-6,TRBV5-1,TGCGCCAGCAGCTCAATCCGGGACAGGGGTTCGGGGGCCAACGTCCTGACTTTC,CASSSIRDRGSGANVLTF
-,-,TRBJ2-4,TRBV5-1,TGCGCCAGCAGCTCGGCCGTTTTCAGCGGACCACTAGCCAAAAACATTCAGTACTTC,CASSSAVFSGPLAKNIQYF
-,-,TRBJ2-7,TRBV11-2,TGTGCCAGCAGCTTAGGGCTAGCGATACCCTACGAGCAGTACTTC,CASSLGLAIPYEQYF
-,-,TRBJ2-7,TRBV18,TGTGCCAGCTCAGCAGCGGATATCTACGAGCAGTACTTC,CASSAADIYEQYF
-,-,TRBJ2-3,TRBV7-7,TGTGCTAGCAGCCGCGGGACAGGCACAGATACGCAGTATTTT,CASSRGTGTDTQYF
once,TRBD1,TRBJ1-5,TRBV19,TGTGCCAGTACCAGGACAGGGGTCGGTCAGCCCCAGCATTTT,CASTRTGVGQPQHF
-,TRBD2,TRBJ2-2,TRBV30,TGTGCCTGGGGAGGACTAGCGGGATTGGGCACCGGGGAGCTGTTTTTT,CAWGGLAGLGTGELFF
once,TRBD2,TRBJ2-7,TRBV18,TGTGCCAGCTCATCACAGGGACTAGCGGGAGGCGAGCAGTACTTC,CASSSQGLAGGEQYF
-,TRBD2,TRBJ2-1,TRBV10-1,TGCGCCAGCAGTTTTACTAGCGGGGGGACACAGTTCTTC,CASSFTSGGTQFF
-,-,TRBJ2-5,TRBV25-1,TGTGCCAGCAGTGAATACAGGGGTAAAGAGACCCAGTACTTC,CASSEYRGKETQYF
-,-,TRBJ2-6,TRBV4-3,TGCGCCAGCAGCCAAGAAGGACACCACTCTGGGGCCAACGTCCTGACTTTC,CASSQEGHHSGANVLTF
once,TRBD2,TRBJ2-7,TRBV11-2,TGTGCCAGCAGCCGTGGGACTAAAGGGATTTGGGTCGAGCAGTACTTC,CASSRGTKGIWVEQYF
-,TRBD2,TRBJ2-1,TRBV2,TGTGCCAGCAGTGATAGGGAAGGGACTAGCGGGAACTCCTACAATGAGCAGTTCTTC,CASSDREGTSGNSYNEQFF
-,-,TRBJ1-6,TRBV30,TGTGCCACCCGCGGGACCTCCTATAATTCACCCCTCCACTTT,CATRGTSYNSPLHF
-,TRBD1,TRBJ2-7,TRBV5-1,TGCGCCAGCAGCTTCTTGACAGGGGGGGCCTACGAGCAGTACTTC,CASSFLTGGAYEQYF
-,-,TRBJ1-1,TRBV6-5,TGTGCCAGCAGCCGGGACAACACTGAAGCTTTCTTT,CASSRDNTEAFF
-,-,TRBJ1-1,TRBV6-1,TGTGCCAGCAGACGGACGGTGAACACTGAAGCTTTCTTT,CASRRTVNTEAFF
-,-,TRBJ2-7,TRBV6-1,TGTGCCAGCAGTGGCATCGGGGCACCCGCCTATAGAGTCTACGAGCAGTACTTC,CASSGIGAPAYRVYEQYF
-,-,TRBJ2-7,TRBV2,TGTGCCAGCAGAACAACTAGTGGTCTCTACGAGCAGTACTTC,CASRTTSGLYEQYF
-,-,TRBJ2-3,TRBV30,TGTGCCTGGAGTAAAGGCAGGGCGGTTCGGGATACGCAGTATTTT,CAWSKGRAVRDTQYF
-,TRBD2,TRBJ2-7,TRBV27,TGTGCCAGCAGTTTAGCGGGAGGGCGTTCCTACGAGCAGTACTTC,CASSLAGGRSYEQYF
-,TRBD2,TRBJ2-1,TRBV5-6,TGTGCCAGCAGCTTGGGACTAGCGGGAGGGTATAATGAGCAGTTCTTC,CASSLGLAGGYNEQFF